The 5 T cell receptor beta chains given below trace back to one sample, sequenced in a study of early T cells in non-severe SARS-CoV-2 infection. TCRdb reprocessed the 5' RACE reads with MiXCR, giving one entry per CDR3 protein. In the table there are almost 85,000 distinct CDR3 sequences, 9.5% to 13% of which are singletons. Sequences were obtained from whole blood. All receptors derive from an adult who was a healthcare worker with PCR-confirmed SARS-CoV-2 infection or an uninfected control (not recorded which).

This chain connects TRBV5-1 to TRBJ1-1; 7 bases are a match to TRBD1. The CDR3 runs to 15 residues. Germline loops: CDR1 SGHRS, CDR2 YFSETQ. V was clipped by 2 bases and J by 4 bases; unmatched bases: 8. CDR3 nucleotides: TGCGCCAGCAGCTTAGTCGGAGGGGGCGCCACTGAAGCTTTCTTT. Its translation is CASSLVGGGATEAFF.

Details on this clonotype: A read error may be the cause here, since a much bigger clone is one base away. This chain links TRBV29-1 with TRBJ1-2; D remains ambiguous. Germline V gene data show CDR1 as SQVTM and CDR2 as ANQGSEA. The CDR3 is 11 residues long. This chain's CDR3 is CSIEGTYGYTF. The CDR3 region has the DNA TGCAGCATTGAGGGCACCTATGGCTACACCTTC.

This clonotype was seen a few times. The V call is TRBV25-1, the J call TRBJ2-5, with TRBD2 as a possible D gene (5 bases). The CDR3 is 13 amino acids. The V end lost 7 bases, the J end lost 2 bases, and 11 bases lay between the germline ends. Germline V CDR1 and CDR2: MGHDK, SYGVNS. Written as DNA, the CDR3 is TGTGCCAGCATGAGGGTCAATCAAGAGACCCAGTACTTC. This encodes CASMRVNQETQYF.

Only a few counts were recorded for this clonotype. The chain employs TRBV27 and TRBJ1-5; D gene uncertain. Germline CDR1 MNHEY, CDR2 SMNVEV (reference sequence). The V end was cut by 6 bases, the J end by 7 bases, with 13 bases between. The CDR3 spans 13 residues. The CDR3 region is CASSTSDRQPQHF. The CDR3 DNA sequence: TGTGCCAGCAGCACGAGTGACCGGCAGCCCCAGCATTTT.

This clonotype was seen more than once but under ten times. The chain employs TRBV7-9 and TRBJ2-7; 7 bases align to TRBD2. This CDR3 comprises 15 residues. J gave up 6 bases and V 5 bases, and 13 bases lay outside the gene matches. In germline, CDR1 is SEHNR, CDR2 FQNEAQ (reference sequence). The CDR3 is CASSKGGAGHVEQYF. Written as DNA, the CDR3 is TGTGCCAGCAGCAAGGGAGGGGCCGGACATGTCGAGCAGTACTTC.